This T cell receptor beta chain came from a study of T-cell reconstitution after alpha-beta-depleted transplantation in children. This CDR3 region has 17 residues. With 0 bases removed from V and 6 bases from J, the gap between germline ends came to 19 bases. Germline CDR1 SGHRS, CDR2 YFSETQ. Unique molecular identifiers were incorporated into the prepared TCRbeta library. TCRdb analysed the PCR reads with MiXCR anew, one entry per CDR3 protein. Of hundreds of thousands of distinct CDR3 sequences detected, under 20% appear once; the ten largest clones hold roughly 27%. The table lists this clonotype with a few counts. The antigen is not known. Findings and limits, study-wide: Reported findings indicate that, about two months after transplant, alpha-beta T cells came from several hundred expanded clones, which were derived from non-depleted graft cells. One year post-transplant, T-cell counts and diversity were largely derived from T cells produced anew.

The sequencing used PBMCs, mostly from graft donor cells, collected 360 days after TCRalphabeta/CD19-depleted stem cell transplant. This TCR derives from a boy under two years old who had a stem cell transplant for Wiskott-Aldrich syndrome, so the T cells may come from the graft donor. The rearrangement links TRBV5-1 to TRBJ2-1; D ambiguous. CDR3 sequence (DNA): TGCGCCAGCAGCTTGGCCCGCTGGGGATTCGACCTCAATGAGCAGTTCTTC. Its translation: CASSLARWGFDLNEQFF.